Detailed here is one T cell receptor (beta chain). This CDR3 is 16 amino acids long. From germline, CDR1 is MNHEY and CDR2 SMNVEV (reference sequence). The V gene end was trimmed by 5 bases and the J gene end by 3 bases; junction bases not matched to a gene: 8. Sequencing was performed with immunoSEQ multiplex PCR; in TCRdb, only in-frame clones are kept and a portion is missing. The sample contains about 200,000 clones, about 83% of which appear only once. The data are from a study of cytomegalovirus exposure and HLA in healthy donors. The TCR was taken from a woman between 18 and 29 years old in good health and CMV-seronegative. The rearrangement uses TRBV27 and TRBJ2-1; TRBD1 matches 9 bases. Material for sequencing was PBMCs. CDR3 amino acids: CASSPGQGPLYNEQFF. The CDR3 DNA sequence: TGTGCCAGCAGTCCGGGACAGGGACCCCTCTACAATGAGCAGTTCTTC.